The rows below give T cell receptor beta chains drawn from one sample of a study of control samples from healthy donors and cancer patients. Clones were sequenced by immunoSEQ multiplex PCR, and TCRdb holds only the in-frame ones, with some missing. The top ten hold 17% of the sample, which has about 110,000 clones, around 89% seen once. Source material: blood. These receptors were obtained from a woman between 45 and 60 years old in good health. The CDR3 runs from the conserved cysteine through the conserved F or W. D genes are given only for firm matches. Rows may omit the clone size; those that give it use once, few, many or a size class.

D gene	V gene	J gene	clone size	CDR3 DNA	CDR3 protein
.	TRBV18	TRBJ2-7	.	TGTGCCAGCTCACCGCGTTCGGGACGGAGCTACGAGCAGTACTTC	CASSPRSGRSYEQYF
.	TRBV27	TRBJ1-2	.	TGTGCCAGCAGTTTATCGATTTACCGTGAGCCAGGGGCCTTTAACTATGGCTACACCTTC	CASSLSIYREPGAFNYGYTF
.	TRBV19	TRBJ2-5	.	TGTGCCAGTAGGAGTGACGGGTCCCAGTACTTC	CASRSDGSQYF
TRBD2	TRBV7-8	TRBJ2-5	.	TGTGCCAGCAGCTCCATTGGTCTAGCGGGGGATCAAGAGACCCAGTACTTC	CASSSIGLAGDQETQYF
TRBD1	TRBV7-2	TRBJ2-2	.	TGTGCCAGCACCGTGACAGGGTTCATAACCGGGGACGAGCTGTTTTTT	CASTVTGFITGDELFF
.	TRBV19	TRBJ2-5	few	TGTGCCAGTAGTTTTCAACCGGAGACCCAGTACTTC	CASSFQPETQYF
.	TRBV7-9	TRBJ2-5	.	TGTGCCAGCAGCCCGGGGTACGCGTCAGAGACCCAGTACTTC	CASSPGYASETQYF
.	TRBV20-1	TRBJ2-7	.	TGCAGTGCTAGGCGAGGGGACGAGCAGTACTTC	CSARRGDEQYF
.	TRBV7-8	TRBJ1-2	.	TGTGCCAGCAGCTTCGGGGGAGGGGGAACGAGGTATGGCTACACCTTC	CASSFGGGGTRYGYTF
.	TRBV7-3	TRBJ2-1	.	TGTGCCAGCAGCTCGGCAAGCTCCTACAATGAGCAGTTCTTC	CASSSASSYNEQFF
TRBD1	TRBV30	TRBJ2-7	.	TGTGCCTGGAGTGGGGACAGTTGGGTCTCCTACGAGCAGTACTTC	CAWSGDSWVSYEQYF
TRBD1	TRBV3-1/TRBV3-2	TRBJ1-2	.	TGTGCCAGCTCAGACAGGGGGCTTGTCTATGGCTACACCTTC	CASSDRGLVYGYTF
.	TRBV7-2	TRBJ1-3	.	TGTGCCAGCAACCATCAAGGGGGAAACACCATATATTTT	CASNHQGGNTIYF
TRBD2	TRBV15	TRBJ2-1	.	TGTGCCACCAGTCTAGCGGGGTATCATGAGCAGTTCTTC	CATSLAGYHEQFF
.	TRBV4-1	TRBJ2-5	.	TGCGCCAGCAGCCAAGATTGGGGTGGGCAGACCCAGTACTTC	CASSQDWGGQTQYF
.	TRBV7-9	TRBJ2-4	.	TGTGCCAGCAGACTGTCGACAGGGAGGGCCAAAAACATTCAGTACTTC	CASRLSTGRAKNIQYF
TRBD2	TRBV4-3	TRBJ2-1	.	TGCGCCAGCAGCCAAGTGACTAGCGGGTTCTACAATGAGCAGTTCTTC	CASSQVTSGFYNEQFF
.	TRBV2	TRBJ2-3	.	TGTGCCAGAAAAAGCAGCAGCTCCACGGATACGCAGTATTTT	CARKSSSSTDTQYF
.	TRBV9	TRBJ1-1	once	TGTGCCAGCAGCCCCAGGGACGCCGCATATGAAGCTTTCTTT	CASSPRDAAYEAFF
.	TRBV29-1	TRBJ1-1	.	TGCAGCGGTGTTGTCGGGGGCGCAGGTACTGAAGCTTTCTTT	CSGVVGGAGTEAFF
TRBD2	TRBV19	TRBJ2-2	.	TGTGCCAGTAGTATTGGACTAGCCGGTCCCGGGGAGCTGTTTTTT	CASSIGLAGPGELFF
.	TRBV2	TRBJ2-3	.	TGTGCCAGCAGTGAAGAAGCGGGTAGCACAGATACGCAGTATTTT	CASSEEAGSTDTQYF